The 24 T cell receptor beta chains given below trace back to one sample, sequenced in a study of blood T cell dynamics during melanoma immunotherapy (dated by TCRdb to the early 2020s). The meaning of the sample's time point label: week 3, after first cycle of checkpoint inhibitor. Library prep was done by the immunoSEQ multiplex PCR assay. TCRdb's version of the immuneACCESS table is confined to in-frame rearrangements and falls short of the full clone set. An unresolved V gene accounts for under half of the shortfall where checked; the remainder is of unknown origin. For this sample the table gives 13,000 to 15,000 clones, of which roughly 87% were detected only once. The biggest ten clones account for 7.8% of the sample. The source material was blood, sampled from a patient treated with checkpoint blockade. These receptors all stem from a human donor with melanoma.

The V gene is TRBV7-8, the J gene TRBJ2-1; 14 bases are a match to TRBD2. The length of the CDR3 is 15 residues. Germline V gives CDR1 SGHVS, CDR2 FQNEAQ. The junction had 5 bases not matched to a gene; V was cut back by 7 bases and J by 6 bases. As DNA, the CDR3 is TGTGCCAGCACCGTGGGGACTAGCGGGAGCAATGAGCAGTTCTTC. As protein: CASTVGTSGSNEQFF.

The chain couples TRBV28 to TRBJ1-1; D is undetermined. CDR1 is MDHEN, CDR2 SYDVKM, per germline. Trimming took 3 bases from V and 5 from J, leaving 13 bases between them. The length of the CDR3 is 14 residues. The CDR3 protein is CASSFGGVGTEAFF. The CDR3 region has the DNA TGTGCCAGCAGTTTCGGTGGTGTTGGAACTGAAGCTTTCTTT.

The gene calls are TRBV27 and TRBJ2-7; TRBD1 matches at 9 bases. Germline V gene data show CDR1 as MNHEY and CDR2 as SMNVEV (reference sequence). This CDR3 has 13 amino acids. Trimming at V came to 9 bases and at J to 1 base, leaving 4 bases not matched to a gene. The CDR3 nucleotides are TGTGCCAGTCCGGGACAGGGATCCTACGAGCAGTACTTC. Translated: CASPGQGSYEQYF.

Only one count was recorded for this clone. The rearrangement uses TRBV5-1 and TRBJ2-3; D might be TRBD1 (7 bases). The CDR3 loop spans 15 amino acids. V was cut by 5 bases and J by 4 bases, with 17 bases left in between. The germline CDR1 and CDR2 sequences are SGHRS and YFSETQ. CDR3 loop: CASSQGGQSADTQYF. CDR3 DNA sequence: TGCGCCAGCAGTCAGGGGGGACAGAGCGCAGATACGCAGTATTTT.

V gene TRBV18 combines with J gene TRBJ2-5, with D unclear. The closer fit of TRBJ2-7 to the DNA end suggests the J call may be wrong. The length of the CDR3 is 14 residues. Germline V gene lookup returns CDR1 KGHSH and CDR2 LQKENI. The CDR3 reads CASSPSQISYEQYF. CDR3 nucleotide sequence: TGTGCCAGCTCACCAAGTCAGATTTCCTACGAGCAGTACTTC.

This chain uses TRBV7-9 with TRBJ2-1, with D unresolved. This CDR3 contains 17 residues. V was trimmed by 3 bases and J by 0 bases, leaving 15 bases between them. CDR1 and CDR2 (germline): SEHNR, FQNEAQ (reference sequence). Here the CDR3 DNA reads TGTGCCAGCAGCTTTTCGCCGACTGCGAGCTCCTACAATGAGCAGTTCTTC. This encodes CASSFSPTASSYNEQFF. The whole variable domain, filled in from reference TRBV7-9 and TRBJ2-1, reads DTGVSQNPRHKITKRGQNVTFRCDPISEHNRLYWYRQTLGQGPEFLTYFQNEAQLEKSRLLSDRFSAERPKGSFSTLEIQRTEQGDSAMYLCASSFSPTASSYNEQFFGPGTRLTVL.

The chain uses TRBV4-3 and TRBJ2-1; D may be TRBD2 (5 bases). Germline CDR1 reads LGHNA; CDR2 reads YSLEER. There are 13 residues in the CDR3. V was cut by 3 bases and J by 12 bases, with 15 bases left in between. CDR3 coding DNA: TGCGCCAGCAGCCAGAGCGGAGTAAGCGTGCAGTTCTTC. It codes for CASSQSGVSVQFF.

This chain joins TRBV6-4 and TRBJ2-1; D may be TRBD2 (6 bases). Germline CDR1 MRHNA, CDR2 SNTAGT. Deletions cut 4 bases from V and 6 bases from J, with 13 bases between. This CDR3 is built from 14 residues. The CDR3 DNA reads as TGTGCCAGCAGTGCGGCGGGGCTTATCAATGAGCAGTTCTTC. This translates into CASSAAGLINEQFF.

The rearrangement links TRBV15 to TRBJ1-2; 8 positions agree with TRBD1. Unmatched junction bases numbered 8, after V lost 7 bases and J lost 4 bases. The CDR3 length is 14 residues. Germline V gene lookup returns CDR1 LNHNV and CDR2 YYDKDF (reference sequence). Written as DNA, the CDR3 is TGTGCCACCAAGGGAGACAGGGGCCCCTATGGCTACACCTTC. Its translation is CATKGDRGPYGYTF.

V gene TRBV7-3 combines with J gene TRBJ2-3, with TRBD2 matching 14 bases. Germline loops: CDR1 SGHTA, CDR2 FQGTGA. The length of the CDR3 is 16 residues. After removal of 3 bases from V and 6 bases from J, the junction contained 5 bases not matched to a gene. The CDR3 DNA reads TGTGCCAGCAGCTTGGGACTAGCGGGAGTAGGGGATACGCAGTATTTT. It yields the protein CASSLGLAGVGDTQYF.

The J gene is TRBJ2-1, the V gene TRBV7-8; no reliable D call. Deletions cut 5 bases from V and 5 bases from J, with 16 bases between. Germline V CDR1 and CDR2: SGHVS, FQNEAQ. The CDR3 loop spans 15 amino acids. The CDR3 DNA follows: TGTGCCAGCAGCCGAAGCCTAGGTCGAGACAATGAGCAGTTCTTC. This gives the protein CASSRSLGRDNEQFF.

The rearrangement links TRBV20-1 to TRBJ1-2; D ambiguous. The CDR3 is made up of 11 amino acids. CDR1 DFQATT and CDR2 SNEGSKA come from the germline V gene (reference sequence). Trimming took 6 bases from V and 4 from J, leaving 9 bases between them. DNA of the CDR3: TGCAGTGCAAGCATCCGCTATGGCTACACCTTC. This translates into CSASIRYGYTF.

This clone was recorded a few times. CDR3 protein: CASSLNTEAFF. For the CDR3, the DNA is TGTGCCAGCAGTTTAAACACTGAAGCTTTCTTT. V and J are TRBV2 and TRBJ1-1; D is ambiguous. The germline V gene encodes CDR1 SNHLY and CDR2 FYNNEI. The CDR3 consists of 11 residues. V was cut by 5 bases and J by 2 bases, with 3 bases left in between.

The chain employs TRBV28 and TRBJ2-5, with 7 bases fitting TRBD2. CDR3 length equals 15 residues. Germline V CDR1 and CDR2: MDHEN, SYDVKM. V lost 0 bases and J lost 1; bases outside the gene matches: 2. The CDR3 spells CASSLWSSGQETQYF. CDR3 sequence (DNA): TGTGCCAGCAGTTTATGGTCTAGCGGCCAAGAGACCCAGTACTTC.

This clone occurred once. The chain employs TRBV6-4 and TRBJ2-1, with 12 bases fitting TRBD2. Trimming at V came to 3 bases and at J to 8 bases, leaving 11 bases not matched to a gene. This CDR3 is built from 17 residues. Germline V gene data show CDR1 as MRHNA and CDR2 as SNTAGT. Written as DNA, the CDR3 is TGTGCCAGCAGTGAACAGCTAGCGGGAGGGCCGGGGTATGAGCAGTTCTTC. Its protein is CASSEQLAGGPGYEQFF.

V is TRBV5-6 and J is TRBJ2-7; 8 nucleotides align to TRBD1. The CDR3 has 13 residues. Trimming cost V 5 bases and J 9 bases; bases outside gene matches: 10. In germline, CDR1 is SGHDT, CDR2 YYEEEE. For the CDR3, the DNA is TGTGCCAGCAGGGGTGCAGGGGGCTCTGGGCAGTACTTC. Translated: CASRGAGGSGQYF. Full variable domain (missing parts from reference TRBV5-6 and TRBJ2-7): DAGVTQSPTHLIKTRGQQVTLRCSPKSGHDTVSWYQQALGQGPQFIFQYYEEEERQRGNFPDRFSGHQFPNYSSELNVNALLLGDSALYLCASRGAGGSGQYFGPGTRLTVT.

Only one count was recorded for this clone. CDR3 sequence (DNA): TGCGCCGCGGGGGGCGGGATCTGCTTTTACTTCGGAAACACCATATATTTT. This gives the protein CAAGGGICFYFGNTIYF. This rearrangement joins TRBV4-3 to TRBJ1-3, with a possible D match to TRBD1 (6 bases). The CDR3 extends over 17 amino acids. The ends were cut back, 11 bases at V and 4 bases at J, with 27 bases in the middle. Germline CDR1 reads LGHNA; CDR2 reads YSLEER.

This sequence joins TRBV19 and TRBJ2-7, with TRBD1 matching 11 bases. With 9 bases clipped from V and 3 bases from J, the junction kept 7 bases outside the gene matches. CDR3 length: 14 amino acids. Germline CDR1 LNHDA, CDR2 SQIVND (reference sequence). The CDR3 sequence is CASAPGQGDYEQYF. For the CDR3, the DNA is TGTGCCAGCGCCCCGGGACAGGGGGACTACGAGCAGTACTTC.

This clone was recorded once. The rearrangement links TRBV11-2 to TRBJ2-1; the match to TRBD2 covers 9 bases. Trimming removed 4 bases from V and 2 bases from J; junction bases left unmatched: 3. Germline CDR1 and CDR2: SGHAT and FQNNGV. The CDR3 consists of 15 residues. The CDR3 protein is CASSSTSGPYNEQFF. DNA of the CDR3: TGTGCCAGCAGCTCGACTAGCGGACCCTACAATGAGCAGTTCTTC. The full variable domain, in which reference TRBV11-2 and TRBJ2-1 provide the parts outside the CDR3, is EAGVAQSPRYKIIEKRQSVAFWCNPISGHATLYWYQQILGQGPKLLIQFQNNGVVDDSQLPKDRFSAERLKGVDSTLKIQPAKLEDSAVYLCASSSTSGPYNEQFFGPGTRLTVL.

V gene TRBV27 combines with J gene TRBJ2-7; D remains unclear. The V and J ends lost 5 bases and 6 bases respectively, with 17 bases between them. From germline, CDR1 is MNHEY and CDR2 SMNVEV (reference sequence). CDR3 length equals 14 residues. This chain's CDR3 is CASSPRIDGSEQYF. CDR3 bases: TGTGCCAGCAGTCCTAGGATCGATGGCTCCGAGCAGTACTTC.

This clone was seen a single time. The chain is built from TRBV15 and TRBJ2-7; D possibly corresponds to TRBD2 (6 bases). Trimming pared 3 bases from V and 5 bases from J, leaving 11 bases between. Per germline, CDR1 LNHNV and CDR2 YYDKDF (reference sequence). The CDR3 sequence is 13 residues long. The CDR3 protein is CATSRMGGNEQYF. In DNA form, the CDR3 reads TGTGCCACCAGCAGGATGGGCGGGAACGAGCAGTACTTC.

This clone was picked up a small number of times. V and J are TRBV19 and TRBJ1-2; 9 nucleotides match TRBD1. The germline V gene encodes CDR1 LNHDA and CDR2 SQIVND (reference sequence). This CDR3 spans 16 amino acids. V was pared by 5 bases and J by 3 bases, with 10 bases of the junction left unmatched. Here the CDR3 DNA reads TGTGCCAGTAGTCTCGTCCCCCGGACAGGGGACTATGGCTACACCTTC. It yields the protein CASSLVPRTGDYGYTF.

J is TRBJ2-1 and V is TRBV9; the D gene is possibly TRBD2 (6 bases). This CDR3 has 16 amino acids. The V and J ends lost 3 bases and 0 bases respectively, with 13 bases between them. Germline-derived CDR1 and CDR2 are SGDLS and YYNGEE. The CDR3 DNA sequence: TGTGCCAGCAGCGCTTACGGGGGAACCTCCTACAATGAGCAGTTCTTC. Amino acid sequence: CASSAYGGTSYNEQFF.

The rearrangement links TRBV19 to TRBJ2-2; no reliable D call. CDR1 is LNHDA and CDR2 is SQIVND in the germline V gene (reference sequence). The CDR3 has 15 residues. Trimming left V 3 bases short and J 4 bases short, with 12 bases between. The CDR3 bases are TGTGCCAGTAGTATTTATTCGAGCCTCACCGGGGAGCTGTTTTTT. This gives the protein CASSIYSSLTGELFF.